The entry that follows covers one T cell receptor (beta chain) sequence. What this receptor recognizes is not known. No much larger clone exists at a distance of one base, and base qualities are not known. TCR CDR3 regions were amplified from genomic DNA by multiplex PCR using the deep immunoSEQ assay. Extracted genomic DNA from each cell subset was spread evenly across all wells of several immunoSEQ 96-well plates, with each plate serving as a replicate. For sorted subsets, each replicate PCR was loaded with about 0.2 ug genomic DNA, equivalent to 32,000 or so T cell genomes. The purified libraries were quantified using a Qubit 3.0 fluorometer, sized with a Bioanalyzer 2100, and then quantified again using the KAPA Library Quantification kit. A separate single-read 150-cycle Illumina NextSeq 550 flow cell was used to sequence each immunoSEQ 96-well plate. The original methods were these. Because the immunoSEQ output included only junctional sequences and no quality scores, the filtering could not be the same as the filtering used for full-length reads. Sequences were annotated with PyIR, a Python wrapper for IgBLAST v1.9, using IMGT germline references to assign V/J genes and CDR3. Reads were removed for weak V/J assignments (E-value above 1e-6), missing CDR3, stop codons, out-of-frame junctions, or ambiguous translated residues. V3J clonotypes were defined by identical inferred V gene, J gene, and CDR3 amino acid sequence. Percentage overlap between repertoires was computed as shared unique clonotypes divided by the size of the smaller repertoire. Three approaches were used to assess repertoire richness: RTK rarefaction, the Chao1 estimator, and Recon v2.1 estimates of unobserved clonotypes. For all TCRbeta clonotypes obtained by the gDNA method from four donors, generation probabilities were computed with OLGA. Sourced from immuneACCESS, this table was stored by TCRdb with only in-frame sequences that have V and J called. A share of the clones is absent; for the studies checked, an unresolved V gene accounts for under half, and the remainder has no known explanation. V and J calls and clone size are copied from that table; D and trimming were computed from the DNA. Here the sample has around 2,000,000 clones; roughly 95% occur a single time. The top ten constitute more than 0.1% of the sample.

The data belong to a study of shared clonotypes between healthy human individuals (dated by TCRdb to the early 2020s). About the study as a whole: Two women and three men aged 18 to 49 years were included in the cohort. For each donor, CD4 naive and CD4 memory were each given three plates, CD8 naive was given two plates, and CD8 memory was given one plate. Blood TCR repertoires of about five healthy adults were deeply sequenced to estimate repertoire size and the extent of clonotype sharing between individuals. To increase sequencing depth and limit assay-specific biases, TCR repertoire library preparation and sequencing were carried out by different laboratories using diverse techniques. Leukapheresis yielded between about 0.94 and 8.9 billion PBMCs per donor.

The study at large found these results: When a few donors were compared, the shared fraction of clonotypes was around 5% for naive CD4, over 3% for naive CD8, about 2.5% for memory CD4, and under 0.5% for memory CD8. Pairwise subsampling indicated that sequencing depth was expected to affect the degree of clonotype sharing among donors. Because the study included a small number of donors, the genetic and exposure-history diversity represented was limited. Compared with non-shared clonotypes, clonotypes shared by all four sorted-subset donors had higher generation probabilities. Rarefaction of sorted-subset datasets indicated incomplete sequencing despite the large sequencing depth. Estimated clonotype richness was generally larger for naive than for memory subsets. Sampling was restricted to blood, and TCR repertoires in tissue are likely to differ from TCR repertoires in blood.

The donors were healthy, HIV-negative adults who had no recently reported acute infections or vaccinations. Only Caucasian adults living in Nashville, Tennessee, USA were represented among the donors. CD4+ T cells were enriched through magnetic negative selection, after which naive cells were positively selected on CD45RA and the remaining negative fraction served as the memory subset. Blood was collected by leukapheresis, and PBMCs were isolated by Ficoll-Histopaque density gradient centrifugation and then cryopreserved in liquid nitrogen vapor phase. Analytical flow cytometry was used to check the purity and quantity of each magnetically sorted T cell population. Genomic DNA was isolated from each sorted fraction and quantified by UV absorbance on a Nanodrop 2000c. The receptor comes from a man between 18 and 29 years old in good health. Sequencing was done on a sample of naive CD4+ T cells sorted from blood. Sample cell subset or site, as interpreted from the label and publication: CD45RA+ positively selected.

The encoded CDR3 is CASSPTVITTSNQPQHF. The DNA reads TGCGCCAGCAGCCCGACGGTGATTACTACTAGCAATCAGCCCCAGCATTTT. The chain links TRBV4-1 with TRBJ1-5; the D gene identity is not certain. CDR1 and CDR2, per the germline V gene, are MGHRA and YSYEKL. V was cut back by 4 bases and J by 0 bases, leaving a gap of 16 bases between them. The CDR3 runs 17 residues from the cysteine to the phenylalanine. Only the CDR3 portion is preserved as DNA: 51 bases, with reading frame beginning at the first base.